Each of the 7 T cell receptor beta chains below was sequenced from the same sample in a study of T cell responses to AZD1222 COVID-19 vaccine (dated by TCRdb to the early 2020s). The time point label corresponds to: baseline before first vaccination. The library was prepared using the immunoSEQ multiplex PCR assay. The immuneACCESS repertoire file appears here via TCRdb, limited to in-frame rearrangements. These files lack a portion of the clones; in checked studies, under half of the deficit traces to unresolved V genes, and the cause of the others is not known. The sample table shows more than 85,000 clones, and about 91% are seen once. More than 6.5% of the sample is taken by the ten largest. The material sequenced was peripheral blood, taken on day 0 of AZD1222 vaccination. These receptors originate from an adult in good health.

The V gene is TRBV7-8, the J gene TRBJ2-5; 7 bases agree with TRBD1. J lost 5 bases, V lost 3 bases, and 3 bases had no gene match. The CDR3 length is 13 residues. The germline gives CDR1 SGHVS, CDR2 FQNEAQ. The CDR3 protein is CASSLDRRETQYF. CDR3 in DNA: TGTGCCAGCAGCTTGGACAGGAGGGAGACCCAGTACTTC.

The rearrangement joins TRBV2 to TRBJ2-1; either TRBD1 or TRBD2 may supply D (5 bases each). The CDR3 has 12 amino acids. The germline gives CDR1 SNHLY, CDR2 FYNNEI. Deletions cut 6 bases from V and 6 bases from J, with 9 bases between. The CDR3 region has the DNA TGTGCCAGCAGGTTTGGGGGCAATGAGCAGTTCTTC. This encodes CASRFGGNEQFF.

V is TRBV5-6 and J is TRBJ1-4; 8 bases line up with TRBD1. V lost 3 bases to trimming and J lost 5 bases; unmatched junction nucleotides: 6. The germline V gene has CDR1 SGHDT and CDR2 YYEEEE. The CDR3 contains 15 residues. CDR3 region: CASSYRTGLNEKLFF. CDR3 nucleotides: TGTGCCAGCAGCTACAGGACAGGGTTAAATGAAAAACTGTTTTTT. The variable domain in full, with the rest retrieved from reference TRBV5-6 and TRBJ1-4, is DAGVTQSPTHLIKTRGQQVTLRCSPKSGHDTVSWYQQALGQGPQFIFQYYEEEERQRGNFPDRFSGHQFPNYSSELNVNALLLGDSALYLCASSYRTGLNEKLFFGSGTQLSVL.

CDR3 region: CASSLDDHQPQHF. Written as DNA, the CDR3 is TGTGCCAGCAGCTTAGATGACCATCAGCCCCAGCATTTT. V usage is TRBV7-9 and J usage is TRBJ1-5; no clear D gene. The ends were cut back, 1 base at V and 5 bases at J, with 6 bases in the middle. The CDR3 has 13 residues. Germline V lookup: CDR1 SEHNR, CDR2 FQNEAQ (reference sequence).

This chain's CDR3 is CASSLGTGNSNQPQHF. CDR3 DNA sequence: TGCGCCAGCAGCTTGGGGACAGGTAATAGCAATCAGCCCCAGCATTTT. The rearrangement links TRBV5-1 to TRBJ1-5; 7 bases are shared with TRBD1. This CDR3 has 16 residues. Germline trimming cut 0 bases from V and 0 bases from J; bases unmatched to any gene: 3. Germline values: CDR1 SGHRS, CDR2 YFSETQ.

V and J are TRBV5-4 and TRBJ1-2; no clear D gene. Germline V gene data show CDR1 as SGHNT and CDR2 as YYREEE (reference sequence). V shed 0 bases and J shed 8 bases, with 8 bases lying between them. The CDR3 is 12 amino acids. The CDR3 region has the DNA TGTGCCAGCAGCTTGGATGGTAAGGGCTACACCTTC. Protein product: CASSLDGKGYTF.

This rearrangement joins TRBV23-1 to TRBJ1-5; no clear D gene. TRBV23-1 is identified as an open reading frame with a role that is uncertain. CDR3 size: 15 residues. With 0 bases removed from V and 5 bases from J, the gap between germline ends came to 11 bases. The CDR3 DNA reads TGCGCCAGCAGTCAATCTGGGGAAGATCATCAGCCCCAGCATTTT. Translating gives CASSQSGEDHQPQHF.